This entry lists 18 T cell receptor beta chains sequenced from one sample in a study of CD8 T cells in ankylosing spondylitis. These receptors' targets are unknown. Study-wide results and limits: Made up of 7 to 9 highly homologous variants, a TCR beta motif appeared characteristic of ankylosing spondylitis blood.

TCRdb reprocessed the 5' RACE reads via MiXCR and lists one record per CDR3 protein. This sample carries 350,000 or so distinct CDR3 sequences, 7% to 9% of them seen once, and the ten largest clones take just over 14%. Sequenced material: blood, either unsorted or a sorted T cell fraction (not recorded which). These receptors all stem from a male donor with ankylosing spondylitis.

The chain links TRBV18 to TRBJ1-6, with D uncertain. Germline lookup yields CDR1 KGHSH and CDR2 LQKENI. Trimming took off 3 bases at V and 5 bases at J, with 2 bases between the two ends. CDR3 length equals 12 residues. The DNA for the CDR3 is TGTGCCAGCTCACCCGATAATTCACCCCTCCACTTT. Its protein product is CASSPDNSPLHF.

This clonotype was observed a handful of times. CDR3 sequence: CASSQDPPGTSGKETQYF. For the CDR3, the DNA is TGTGCCAGCAGCCAAGATCCCCCCGGGACTAGCGGAAAAGAGACCCAGTACTTC. The J gene is TRBJ2-5, the V gene TRBV3-1, with 11 bases lining up with TRBD2. Trimming at V came to 0 bases and at J to 3 bases, leaving 9 bases not matched to a gene. Germline CDR1 reads LGHDT; CDR2 reads YNNKEL (reference sequence). CDR3 size: 18 residues.

This clonotype was seen a few times. The genes are TRBV6-2 or TRBV6-3 and TRBJ2-3; 13 bases are a match to TRBD2. The CDR3 totals 16 residues. Per the germline V gene, CDR1 is MNHEY and CDR2 is SVGEGT. The trim removed 2 bases at V and 5 bases at J, leaving 4 bases unmatched. DNA of the CDR3: TGTGCCAGCAGTTACCCTGGACTAGCGGGAGTAGATACGCAGTATTTT. Translated: CASSYPGLAGVDTQYF.

The gene calls are TRBV5-1 and TRBJ2-7, with TRBD1 matching over 9 bases. Germline V lookup: CDR1 SGHRS, CDR2 YFSETQ. The junction had 8 bases not matched to a gene; V was cut back by 4 bases and J by 3 bases. This CDR3 region has 15 residues. The CDR3: CASSAPGQGNYEQYF. CDR3 in DNA: TGCGCCAGCAGCGCTCCGGGACAGGGAAACTACGAGCAGTACTTC.

This clonotype has at least ten counts. The V call is TRBV29-1, the J call TRBJ1-1; D is undetermined. Trimming removed 3 bases from V and 6 bases from J, with 11 bases in between. The CDR3 loop spans 12 amino acids. Looked up from germline, CDR1 is SQVTM and CDR2 is ANQGSEA. The CDR3 protein is CSVEIAQAEAFF. The CDR3 DNA reads as TGCAGCGTTGAGATCGCTCAGGCTGAAGCTTTCTTT.

At least ten counts were recorded for this clonotype. The chain is built from TRBV27 and TRBJ2-7, with 9 bases fitting TRBD1. The germline CDR1 and CDR2 sequences are MNHEY and SMNVEV (reference sequence). With V trimmed by 5 bases and J by 0 bases, 5 bases remained unmatched. CDR3 length: 15 amino acids. CDR3 residues: CASSLRQGDSYEQYF. DNA of the CDR3: TGTGCCAGCAGTCTCCGACAGGGGGACTCCTACGAGCAGTACTTC.

This clonotype has at least ten counts. V is TRBV6-2 or TRBV6-3 and J is TRBJ2-7; 11 bases line up with TRBD2. The CDR3 covers 14 residues. Per germline, CDR1 MNHEY and CDR2 SVGEGT. The junction had 6 bases not matched to a gene; V was cut back by 6 bases and J by 5 bases. The CDR3 sequence is CASRKLAGVHEQYF. CDR3 coding DNA: TGTGCCAGCAGAAAACTAGCGGGAGTTCACGAGCAGTACTTC.

The chain is built from TRBV20-1 and TRBJ2-7; 11 positions match TRBD2. CDR3 length equals 13 residues. Germline V gene lookup returns CDR1 DFQATT and CDR2 SNEGSKA (reference sequence). V gave up 1 base and J gave up 9 bases; unmatched junction bases: 5. The CDR3 sequence is CSARASGRFGQYF. The CDR3 DNA sequence: TGCAGTGCTAGAGCTAGCGGGAGGTTCGGGCAGTACTTC.

This clonotype came up many times. The V call is TRBV12-3 or TRBV12-4, the J call TRBJ1-5, with a possible D match to TRBD1 (5 bases). The CDR3 totals 14 residues. V was cut by 4 bases and J by 3 bases, with 10 bases left in between. The CDR3 DNA follows: TGTGCCAGCAGTTCAAGACAGTTCAATCAGCCCCAGCATTTT. It translates to CASSSRQFNQPQHF.

The gene calls are TRBV27 and TRBJ2-1; D may be TRBD1 (5 bases). CDR1 and CDR2 from the germline V gene are MNHEY and SMNVEV (reference sequence). The germline V and J ends were trimmed by 3 bases and 8 bases, with 14 bases remaining between them. The CDR3 consists of 14 residues. In DNA, the CDR3 is TGTGCCAGCAGTTTCGCCAGGGCATATGATGAGCAGTTCTTC. It encodes CASSFARAYDEQFF.

The CDR3 loop is CASRSSRGNTGELFF. The CDR3, as DNA: TGTGCCAGTCGTTCGAGCAGGGGTAACACCGGGGAGCTGTTTTTT. The chain is built from TRBV6-1 and TRBJ2-2; D might be TRBD1 (6 bases). The CDR3 is 15 residues long. V lost 9 bases, J lost 2 bases, and 16 bases lay in between. Germline V gene lookup returns CDR1 MNHNS and CDR2 SASEGT.

J is TRBJ2-1 and V is TRBV7-2; TRBD2 is a possible D gene (6 bases). Germline V lookup: CDR1 SGHTA, CDR2 FQGNSA. Trimming cost V 5 bases and J 10 bases, with 15 bases left between them. There are 13 residues in the CDR3. In nucleotides, the CDR3 is TGTGCCAGCAGCACCGTCGGGGGAGCGGAGCAGTTCTTC. Its translation is CASSTVGGAEQFF.

Only a few counts were recorded for this clonotype. The chain combines TRBV25-1 with TRBJ2-5, with 7 bases aligning to TRBD2. The CDR3 extends over 15 amino acids. The V gene end was trimmed by 2 bases and the J gene end by 5 bases; junction bases not matched to a gene: 8. From germline, CDR1 is MGHDK and CDR2 SYGVNS. Written as DNA, the CDR3 is TGTGCCAGCAGTGAAGGGAGGGGTCGCCGGGAGACCCAGTACTTC. Translating gives CASSEGRGRRETQYF.

This clonotype was picked up a small number of times. The chain is built from TRBV7-7 and TRBJ2-5, with unresolved D. This CDR3 is 13 amino acids long. Germline V gene sequence: CDR1 SSHAT, CDR2 FNYEAQ (reference sequence). Deletions cut 4 bases from V and 4 bases from J, with 10 bases between. The CDR3 DNA is TGTGCCAGCAGCTACTCCATGGCAGAGACCCAGTACTTC. This gives the protein CASSYSMAETQYF.

This clonotype was seen more than once but under ten times. The chain couples TRBV4-1 to TRBJ2-4; TRBD2 matches 8 bases. The CDR3 contains 16 residues. The trim removed 1 base at V and 0 bases at J, leaving 2 bases unmatched. The V gene's germline CDR1 is MGHRA and CDR2 YSYEKL. CDR3 sequence: CASSQVLAGAKNIQYF. The CDR3 DNA reads as TGCGCCAGCAGCCAAGTTCTAGCGGGAGCCAAAAACATTCAGTACTTC.

CDR3 sequence (DNA): TGCGCCAGCAGTCAGACACGGGGGGTGGACGAGCAGTACTTC. Protein product: CASSQTRGVDEQYF. V gene TRBV10-2 combines with J gene TRBJ2-7, with 7 positions matching TRBD2. The V and J ends lost 5 bases and 5 bases, in that order; junction bases with no gene match: 9. In germline, CDR1 is WSHSY, CDR2 SAAADI. The CDR3 runs to 14 residues.

This clonotype was counted ten times or more. This chain connects TRBV29-1 to TRBJ1-2; D unresolved. This CDR3 spans 12 amino acids. Germline assignment: CDR1 SQVTM and CDR2 ANQGSEA. Trimming cost V 4 bases and J 4 bases, with 10 bases left between them. The CDR3 region is CSVAPGAYGYTF. The CDR3 DNA sequence: TGCAGCGTTGCCCCGGGCGCCTATGGCTACACCTTC.

This clonotype has ten or more counts. This chain links TRBV9 with TRBJ2-5; TRBD2 is a possible D gene (5 bases). The CDR3 loop spans 14 amino acids. Deletions cut 2 bases from V and 1 base from J, with 9 bases between. Germline CDR1 reads SGDLS; CDR2 reads YYNGEE. The DNA for the CDR3 is TGTGCCAGCAGCGTCGCTAGCACCCAAGAGACCCAGTACTTC. Its translation: CASSVASTQETQYF.